The clone carrying this T cell receptor (beta chain) has a handful of counts. Original analysis: Amplification with reference gene primers provided the estimates of nucleated cell counts. The assay was immunoSEQ multiplex PCR, and TCRdb's table has in-frame clones only and misses some. V and J calls and clone size are given by that table; D and trimming were obtained from the DNA. The table has over 250,000 clones, around 85% seen once; the top ten hold 11%. The germline V and J ends were trimmed by 2 bases and 3 bases, with 16 bases remaining between them. The CDR3 has 17 amino acids. Germline V gene lookup returns CDR1 KGHDR and CDR2 SFDVKD. The sample belongs to a study of blood T cell repertoires in COVID-19. Study summary: COVID-19 samples from acute and convalescent phases originated in the United States, Italy and Spain. PBMCs, B-cell-depleted T cells, or T cells provided the cDNA or gDNA that made up the material.

The TCR sequence derives from a woman in her sixties or seventies with acute or convalescent COVID-19. V and J are TRBV24-1 and TRBJ1-5; maybe TRBD1 (6 bases). The sequencing sample was made of peripheral blood. CDR3 coding DNA: TGTGCCACCAGTGATTCCCGGCGGGGGCCGATCAATCAGCCCCAGCATTTT. Its translation is CATSDSRRGPINQPQHF.